This T cell receptor beta chain was retrieved from a study of OX40 agonist ivuxolimab in advanced cancers. Profiling relied on immunoSEQ multiplex PCR, and the TCRdb table lists in-frame clones only, not all of them. The sample carries more than 90,000 clones, roughly 80% recorded once. This sequence originates from an adult with an advanced solid tumor such as melanoma, head and neck, liver or kidney cancer. This material consisted of CD4+ or CD8+ T cells sorted from blood, taken in a trial of the OX40 agonist ivuxolimab.

CDR3 nucleotide sequence: TGTGCCAGCAGTTACAAACAGGGGATAAGAGCTGAAGCTTTCTTT. Residues: CASSYKQGIRAEAFF. V gene TRBV6-5 combines with J gene TRBJ1-1, with 7 positions matching TRBD1. This CDR3 comprises 15 residues. In germline, CDR1 is MNHEY, CDR2 SVGAGI. Germline trimming cut 2 bases from V and 6 bases from J; bases unmatched to any gene: 9.